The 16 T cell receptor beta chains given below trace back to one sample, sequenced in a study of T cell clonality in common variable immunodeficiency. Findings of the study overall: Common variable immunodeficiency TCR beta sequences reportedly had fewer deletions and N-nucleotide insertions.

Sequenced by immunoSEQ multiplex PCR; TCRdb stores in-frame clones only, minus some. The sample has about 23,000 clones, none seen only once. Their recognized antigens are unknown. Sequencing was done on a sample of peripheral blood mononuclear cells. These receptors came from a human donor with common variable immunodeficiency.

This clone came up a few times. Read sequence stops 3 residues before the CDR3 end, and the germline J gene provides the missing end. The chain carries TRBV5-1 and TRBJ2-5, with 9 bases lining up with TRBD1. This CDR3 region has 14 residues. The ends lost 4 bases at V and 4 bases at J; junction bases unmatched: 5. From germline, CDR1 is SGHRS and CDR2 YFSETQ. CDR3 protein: CASSQTGGVETQYF. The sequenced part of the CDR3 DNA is TGCGCCAGCAGCCAAACAGGGGGCGTAGAGACC.

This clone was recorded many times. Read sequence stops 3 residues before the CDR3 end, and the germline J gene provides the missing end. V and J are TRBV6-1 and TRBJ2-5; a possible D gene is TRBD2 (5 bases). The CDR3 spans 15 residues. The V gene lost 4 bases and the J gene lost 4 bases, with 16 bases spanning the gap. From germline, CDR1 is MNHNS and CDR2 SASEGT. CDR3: CASSVSSVVGETQYF. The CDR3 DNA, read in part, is TGTGCCAGCAGTGTGAGTAGCGTTGTCGGAGAGACC.

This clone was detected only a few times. CDR3: CAIRGTSGDPSYEQYF. CDR3 DNA (partial): TGTGCCATCAGAGGTACTAGCGGGGACCCCTCCTACGAG. The gene calls are TRBV10-3 and TRBJ2-7; TRBD2 matches at 10 bases. The read falls 3 residues short of the CDR3 end, and the missing part is taken from the germline J gene. CDR3 length: 16 amino acids. The junction had 8 bases not matched to a gene; V was cut back by 6 bases and J by 0 bases. Per the germline V gene, CDR1 is ENHRY and CDR2 is SYGVKD.

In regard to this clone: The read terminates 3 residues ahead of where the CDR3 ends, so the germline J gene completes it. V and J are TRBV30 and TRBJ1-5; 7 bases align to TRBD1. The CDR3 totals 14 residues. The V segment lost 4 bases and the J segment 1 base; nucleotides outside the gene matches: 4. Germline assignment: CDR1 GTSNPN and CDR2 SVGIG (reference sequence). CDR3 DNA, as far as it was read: TGTGCCTGGAATGCGGGACAGAGCAATCAGCCC. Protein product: CAWNAGQSNQP. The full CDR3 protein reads CAWNAGQSNQPQHF.

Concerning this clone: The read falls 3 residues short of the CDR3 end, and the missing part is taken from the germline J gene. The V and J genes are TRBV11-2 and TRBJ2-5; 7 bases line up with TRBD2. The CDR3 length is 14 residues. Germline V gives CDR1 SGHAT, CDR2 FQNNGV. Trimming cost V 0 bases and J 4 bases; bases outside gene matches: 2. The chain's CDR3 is CASSLEAGIETQYF. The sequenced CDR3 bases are TGTGCCAGCAGCTTAGAAGCGGGAATAGAGACC.

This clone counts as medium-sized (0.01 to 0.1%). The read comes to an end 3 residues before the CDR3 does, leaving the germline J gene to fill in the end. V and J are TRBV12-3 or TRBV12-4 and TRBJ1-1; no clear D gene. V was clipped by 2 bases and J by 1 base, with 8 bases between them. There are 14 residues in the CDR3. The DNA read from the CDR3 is TGTGCCAGCAGTTTATCCGGCGGGAACACTGAA. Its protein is CASSLSGGNTE. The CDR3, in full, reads CASSLSGGNTEAFF.

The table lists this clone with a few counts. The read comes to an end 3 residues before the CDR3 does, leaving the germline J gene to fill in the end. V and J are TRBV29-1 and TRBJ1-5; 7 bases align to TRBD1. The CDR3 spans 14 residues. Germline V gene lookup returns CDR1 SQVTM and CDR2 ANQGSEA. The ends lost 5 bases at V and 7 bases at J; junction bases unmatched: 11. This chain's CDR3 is CSVTTGTYGQPQHF. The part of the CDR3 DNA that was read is TGCAGCGTTACGACAGGGACGTACGGACAGCCC.

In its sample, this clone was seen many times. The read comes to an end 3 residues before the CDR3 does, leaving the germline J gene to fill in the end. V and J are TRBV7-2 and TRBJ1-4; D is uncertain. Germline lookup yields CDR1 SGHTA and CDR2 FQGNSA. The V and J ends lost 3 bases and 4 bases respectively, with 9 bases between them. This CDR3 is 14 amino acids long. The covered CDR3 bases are TGTGCCAGCAGCTTCTCGCGGGATAATGAAAAA. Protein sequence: CASSFSRDNEK. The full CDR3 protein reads CASSFSRDNEKLFF.

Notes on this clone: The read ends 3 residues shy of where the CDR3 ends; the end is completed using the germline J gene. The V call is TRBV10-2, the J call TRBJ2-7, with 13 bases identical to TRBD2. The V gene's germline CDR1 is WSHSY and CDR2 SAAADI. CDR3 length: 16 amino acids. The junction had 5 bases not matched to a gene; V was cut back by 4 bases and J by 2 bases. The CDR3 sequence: CASSGTGLAGAYEQYF. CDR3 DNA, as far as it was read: TGCGCCAGCAGTGGAACTGGACTAGCGGGAGCCTACGAG.

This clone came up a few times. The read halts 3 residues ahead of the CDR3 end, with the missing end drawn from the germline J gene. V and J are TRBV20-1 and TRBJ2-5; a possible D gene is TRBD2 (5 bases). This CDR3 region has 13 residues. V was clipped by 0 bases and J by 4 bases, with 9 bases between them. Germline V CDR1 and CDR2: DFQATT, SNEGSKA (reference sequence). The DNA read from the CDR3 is TGCAGTGCTAGAGATGAACGGGGAGAGACC. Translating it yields CSARDERGET. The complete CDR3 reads CSARDERGETQYF.

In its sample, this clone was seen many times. CDR3 region: CASSSTGLADTQYF. The sequenced CDR3 bases are TGTGCCAGCAGCTCAACGGGACTAGCGGATACG. This chain joins TRBV7-6 and TRBJ2-3; 10 positions match TRBD2. Read coverage stops 3 residues before the CDR3 terminus; the germline J gene supplies the remainder. Germline values: CDR1 SGHVS, CDR2 FNYEAQ. J lost 6 bases, V lost 4 bases, and 4 bases had no gene match. The CDR3 totals 14 residues.

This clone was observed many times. The CDR3 bases that were read are TGTGCCAGCAGCTTACAGCCGGGCCAGGGGCGAACTGAA. It is translated as CASSLQPGQGRTE. The CDR3, in full, reads CASSLQPGQGRTEAFF. V is TRBV7-8 and J is TRBJ1-1; a possible D gene is TRBD1 (6 bases). The CDR3 extends 3 residues past the end of the read, so its final part is completed from the germline J gene. The CDR3 spans 16 residues. The germline V and J ends were trimmed by 2 bases and 5 bases, with 18 bases remaining between them. CDR1 and CDR2 (germline): SGHVS, FQNEAQ.

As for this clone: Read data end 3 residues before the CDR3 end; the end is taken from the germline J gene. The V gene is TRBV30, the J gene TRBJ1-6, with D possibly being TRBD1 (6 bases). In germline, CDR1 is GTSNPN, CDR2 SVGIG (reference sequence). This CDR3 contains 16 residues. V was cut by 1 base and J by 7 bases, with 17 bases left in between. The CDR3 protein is CAWSAGYGGRNSPLHF. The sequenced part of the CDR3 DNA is TGTGCCTGGAGTGCTGGATACGGGGGGCGGAATTCACCC.

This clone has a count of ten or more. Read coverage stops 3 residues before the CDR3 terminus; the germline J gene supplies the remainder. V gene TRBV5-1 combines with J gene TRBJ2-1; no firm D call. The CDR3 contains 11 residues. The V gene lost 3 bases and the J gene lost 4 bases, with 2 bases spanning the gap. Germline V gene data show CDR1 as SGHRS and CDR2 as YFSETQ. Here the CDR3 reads CASSSYNEQFF. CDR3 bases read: TGCGCCAGCAGCTCGTACAATGAG.

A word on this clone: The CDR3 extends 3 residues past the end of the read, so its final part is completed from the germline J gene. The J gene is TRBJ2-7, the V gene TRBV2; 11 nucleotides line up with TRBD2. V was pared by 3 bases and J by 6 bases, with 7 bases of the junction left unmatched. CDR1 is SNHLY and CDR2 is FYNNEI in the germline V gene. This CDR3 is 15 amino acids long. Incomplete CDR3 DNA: TGTGCCAGCAGTGACCCGACTAGCGGGGACTTCGAG. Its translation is CASSDPTSGDFE. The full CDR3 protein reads CASSDPTSGDFEQYF.

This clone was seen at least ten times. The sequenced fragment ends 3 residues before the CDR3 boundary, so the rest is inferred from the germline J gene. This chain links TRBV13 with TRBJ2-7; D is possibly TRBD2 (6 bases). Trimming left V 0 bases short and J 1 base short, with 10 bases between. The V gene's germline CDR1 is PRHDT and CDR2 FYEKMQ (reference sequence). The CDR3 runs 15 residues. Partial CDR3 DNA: TGTGCCAGCAGCTTAGGGGCCAGCGGGTCCTACGAG. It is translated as CASSLGASGSYE. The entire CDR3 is CASSLGASGSYEQYF.